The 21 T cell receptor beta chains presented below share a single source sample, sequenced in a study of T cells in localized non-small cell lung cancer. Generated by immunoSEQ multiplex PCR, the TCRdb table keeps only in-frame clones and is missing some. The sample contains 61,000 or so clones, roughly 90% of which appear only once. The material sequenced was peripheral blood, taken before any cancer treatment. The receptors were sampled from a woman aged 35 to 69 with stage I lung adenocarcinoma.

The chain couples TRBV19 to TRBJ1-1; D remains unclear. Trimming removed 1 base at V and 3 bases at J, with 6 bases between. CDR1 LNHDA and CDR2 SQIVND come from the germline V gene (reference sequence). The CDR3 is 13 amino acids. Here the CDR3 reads CASSIGTYTEAFF. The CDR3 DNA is TGTGCCAGTAGTATAGGGACCTACACTGAAGCTTTCTTT.

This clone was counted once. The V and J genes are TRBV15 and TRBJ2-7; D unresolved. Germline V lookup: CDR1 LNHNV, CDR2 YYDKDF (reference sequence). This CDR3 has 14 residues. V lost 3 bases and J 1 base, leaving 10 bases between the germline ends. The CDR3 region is CATSSPAESYEQYF. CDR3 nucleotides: TGTGCCACCAGCAGCCCTGCAGAGTCCTACGAGCAGTACTTC.

CDR3 in DNA: TGTGCCAGCACCGAATTGACAGTCTACAATGAGCAGTTCTTC. This codes for CASTELTVYNEQFF. This chain uses TRBV6-6 with TRBJ2-1; tentatively, D is TRBD1 (5 bases). The germline V and J ends were trimmed by 7 bases and 3 bases, with 13 bases remaining between them. The CDR3 has 14 residues. Germline V gene lookup returns CDR1 MNHNY and CDR2 SVGAGI (reference sequence).

The CDR3 reads CASSLEGRYEQYF. CDR3 sequence (DNA): TGCGCCAGCAGCTTGGAGGGACGCTACGAGCAGTACTTC. The rearrangement joins TRBV5-1 to TRBJ2-7; D may match TRBD1 or TRBD2 (5 bases each). From germline, CDR1 is SGHRS and CDR2 YFSETQ. There are 13 residues in the CDR3. The V end lost 0 bases, the J end lost 3 bases, and 7 bases lay between the germline ends. The entire variable domain, with the rest obtained from reference TRBV5-1 and TRBJ2-7, is as follows: KAGVTQTPRYLIKTRGQQVTLSCSPISGHRSVSWYQQTPGQGLQFLFEYFSETQRNKGNFPGRFSGRQFSNSRSEMNVSTLELGDSALYLCASSLEGRYEQYFGPGTRLTVT.

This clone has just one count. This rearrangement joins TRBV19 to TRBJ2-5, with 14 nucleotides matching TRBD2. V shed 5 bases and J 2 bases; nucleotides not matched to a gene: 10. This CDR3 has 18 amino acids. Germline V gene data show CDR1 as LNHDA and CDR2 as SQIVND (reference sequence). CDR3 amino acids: CASSWGLAGAGDQETQYF. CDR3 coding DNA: TGTGCCAGTAGTTGGGGACTAGCGGGGGCCGGGGATCAAGAGACCCAGTACTTC. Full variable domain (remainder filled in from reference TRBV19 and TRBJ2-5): DGGITQSPKYLFRKEGQNVTLSCEQNLNHDAMYWYRQDPGQGLRLIYYSQIVNDFQKGDIAEGYSVSREKKESFPLTVTSAQKNPTAFYLCASSWGLAGAGDQETQYFGPGTRLLVL.

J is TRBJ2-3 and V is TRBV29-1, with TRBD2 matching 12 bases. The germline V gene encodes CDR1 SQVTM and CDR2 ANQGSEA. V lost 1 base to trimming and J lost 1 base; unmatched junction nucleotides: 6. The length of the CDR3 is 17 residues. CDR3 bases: TGCAGCGTTGAAGTGGCTAGCGGGGGGGCGGGCACAGATACGCAGTATTTT. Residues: CSVEVASGGAGTDTQYF.

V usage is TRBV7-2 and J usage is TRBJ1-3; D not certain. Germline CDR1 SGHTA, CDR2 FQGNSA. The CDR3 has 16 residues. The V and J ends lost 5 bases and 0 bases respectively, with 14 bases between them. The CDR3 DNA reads TGTGCCAGCAGCAATATCGGGGAGAGCTCTGGAAACACCATATATTTT. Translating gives CASSNIGESSGNTIYF.

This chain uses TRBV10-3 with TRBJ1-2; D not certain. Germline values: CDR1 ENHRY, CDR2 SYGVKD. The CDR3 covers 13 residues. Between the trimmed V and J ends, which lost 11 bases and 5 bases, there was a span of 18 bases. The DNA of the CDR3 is TGTGCCGCCGGAAGACCCCCGCCGTATGGCTACACCTTC. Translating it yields CAAGRPPPYGYTF.

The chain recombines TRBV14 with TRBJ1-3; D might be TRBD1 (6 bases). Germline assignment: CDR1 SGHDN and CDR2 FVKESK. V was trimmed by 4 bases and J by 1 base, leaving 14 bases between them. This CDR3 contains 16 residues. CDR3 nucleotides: TGTGCCAGCAGCCCCCGTTTGACAGGTTCTGGAAACACCATATATTTT. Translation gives CASSPRLTGSGNTIYF.

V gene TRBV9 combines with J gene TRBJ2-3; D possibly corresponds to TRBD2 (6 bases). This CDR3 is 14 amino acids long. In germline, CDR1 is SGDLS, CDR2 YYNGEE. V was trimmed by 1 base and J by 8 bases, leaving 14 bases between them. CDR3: CASSVQDYVGTQYF. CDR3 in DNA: TGTGCCAGCAGCGTACAGGACTATGTTGGTACGCAGTATTTT.

The CDR3 nucleotides are TGTGCCAGCAGCTTAAGCAGGGGGTTCCCCTACGAGCAGTACTTC. Its translation is CASSLSRGFPYEQYF. The V call is TRBV11-2, the J call TRBJ2-7, with 7 bases matching TRBD1. The CDR3 consists of 15 residues. Unmatched junction bases numbered 6, after V lost 2 bases and J lost 2 bases. The germline gives CDR1 SGHAT, CDR2 FQNNGV.

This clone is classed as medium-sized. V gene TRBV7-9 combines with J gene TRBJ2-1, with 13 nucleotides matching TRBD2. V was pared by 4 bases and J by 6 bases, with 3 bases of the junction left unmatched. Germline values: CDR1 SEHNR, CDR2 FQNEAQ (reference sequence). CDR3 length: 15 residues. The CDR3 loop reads CASSSLAGGPNEQFF. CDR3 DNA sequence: TGTGCCAGCAGCTCACTAGCGGGGGGGCCCAATGAGCAGTTCTTC.

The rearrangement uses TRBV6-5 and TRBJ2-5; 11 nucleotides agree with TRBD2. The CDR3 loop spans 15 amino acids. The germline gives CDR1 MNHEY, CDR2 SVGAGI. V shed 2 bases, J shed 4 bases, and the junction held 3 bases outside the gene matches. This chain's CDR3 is CASSYAGTSGETQYF. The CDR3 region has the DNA TGTGCCAGCAGTTACGCCGGGACTAGCGGAGAGACCCAGTACTTC.

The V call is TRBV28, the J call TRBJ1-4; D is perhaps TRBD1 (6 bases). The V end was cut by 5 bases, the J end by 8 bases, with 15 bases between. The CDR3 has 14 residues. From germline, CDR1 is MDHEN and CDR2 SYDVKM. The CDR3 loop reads CASSPPLGAEKLFF. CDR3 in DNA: TGTGCCAGCAGTCCCCCTTTGGGGGCAGAAAAACTGTTTTTT.

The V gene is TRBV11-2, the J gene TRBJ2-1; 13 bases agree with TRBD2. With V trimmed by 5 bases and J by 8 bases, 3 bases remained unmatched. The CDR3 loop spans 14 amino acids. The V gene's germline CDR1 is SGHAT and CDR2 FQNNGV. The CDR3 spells CASSRGLAGYEQFF. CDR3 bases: TGTGCCAGCAGCCGGGGACTAGCGGGATATGAGCAGTTCTTC.

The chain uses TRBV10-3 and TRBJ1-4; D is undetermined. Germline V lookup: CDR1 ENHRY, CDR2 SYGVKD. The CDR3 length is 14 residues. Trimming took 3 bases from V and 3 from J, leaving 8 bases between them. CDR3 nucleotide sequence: TGTGCCATCAGTGACCCAGCGGCTAATGAAAAACTGTTTTTT. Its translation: CAISDPAANEKLFF.

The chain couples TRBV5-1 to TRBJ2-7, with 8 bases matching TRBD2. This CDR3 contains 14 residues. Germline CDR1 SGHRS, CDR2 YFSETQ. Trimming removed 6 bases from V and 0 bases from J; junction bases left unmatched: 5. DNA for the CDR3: TGCGCCAGCACGACGGGGGGGAGCTCCTACGAGCAGTACTTC. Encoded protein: CASTTGGSSYEQYF.

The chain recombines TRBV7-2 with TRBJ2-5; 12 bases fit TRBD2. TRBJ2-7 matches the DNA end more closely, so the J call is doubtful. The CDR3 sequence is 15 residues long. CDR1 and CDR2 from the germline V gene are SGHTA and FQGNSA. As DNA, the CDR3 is TGTGCCAGCAAACTAGCGGGGGGCCCAGCCTACGAGCAGTACTTC. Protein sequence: CASKLAGGPAYEQYF.

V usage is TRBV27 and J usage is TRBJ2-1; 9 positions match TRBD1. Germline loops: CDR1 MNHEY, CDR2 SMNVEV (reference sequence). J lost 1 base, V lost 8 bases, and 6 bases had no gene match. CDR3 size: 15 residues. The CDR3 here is CASSSGTGSYNEQFF. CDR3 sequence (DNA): TGTGCCAGCTCTTCCGGGACAGGGTCCTACAATGAGCAGTTCTTC.

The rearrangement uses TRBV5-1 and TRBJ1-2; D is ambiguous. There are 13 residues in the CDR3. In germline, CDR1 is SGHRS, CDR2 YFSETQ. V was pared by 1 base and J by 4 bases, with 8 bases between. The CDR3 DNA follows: TGCGCCAGCAGCTTGACCTTATCCTATGGCTACACCTTC. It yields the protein CASSLTLSYGYTF.

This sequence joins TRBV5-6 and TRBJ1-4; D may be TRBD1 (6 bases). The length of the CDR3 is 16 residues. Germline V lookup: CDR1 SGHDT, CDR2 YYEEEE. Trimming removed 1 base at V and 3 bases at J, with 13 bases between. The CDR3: CASSLQGIGANEKLFF. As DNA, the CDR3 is TGTGCCAGCAGCTTGCAGGGGATCGGAGCTAATGAAAAACTGTTTTTT.